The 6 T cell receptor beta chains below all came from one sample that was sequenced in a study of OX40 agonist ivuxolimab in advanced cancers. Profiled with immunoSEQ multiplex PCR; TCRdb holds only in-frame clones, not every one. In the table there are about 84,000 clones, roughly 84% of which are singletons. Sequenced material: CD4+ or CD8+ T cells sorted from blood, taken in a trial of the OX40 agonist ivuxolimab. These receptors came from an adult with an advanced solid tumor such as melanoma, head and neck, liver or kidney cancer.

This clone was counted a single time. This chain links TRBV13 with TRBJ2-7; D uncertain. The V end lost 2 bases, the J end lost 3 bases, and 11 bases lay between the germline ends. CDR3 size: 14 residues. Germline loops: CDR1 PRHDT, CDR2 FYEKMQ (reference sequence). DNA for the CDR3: TGTGCCAGCAGCTTAAGACAATATATCTACGAGCAGTACTTC. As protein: CASSLRQYIYEQYF. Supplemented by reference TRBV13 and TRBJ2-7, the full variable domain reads AAGVIQSPRHLIKEKRETATLKCYPIPRHDTVYWYQQGPGQDPQFLISFYEKMQSDKGSIPDRFSAQQFSDYHSELNMSSLELGDSALYFCASSLRQYIYEQYFGPGTRLTVT.

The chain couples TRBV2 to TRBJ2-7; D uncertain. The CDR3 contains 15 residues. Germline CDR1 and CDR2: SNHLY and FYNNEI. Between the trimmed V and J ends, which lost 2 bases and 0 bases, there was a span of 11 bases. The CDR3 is CASSENDPSSYEQYV. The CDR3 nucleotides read TGTGCCAGCAGTGAAAATGATCCCAGCTCCTACGAGCAGTACGTC.

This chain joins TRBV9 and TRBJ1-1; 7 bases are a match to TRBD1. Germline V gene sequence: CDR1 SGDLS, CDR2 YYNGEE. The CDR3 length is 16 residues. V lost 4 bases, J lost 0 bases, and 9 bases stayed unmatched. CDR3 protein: CASSSWNRGMNTEAFF. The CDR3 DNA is TGTGCCAGCAGCTCCTGGAACAGGGGTATGAACACTGAAGCTTTCTTT.

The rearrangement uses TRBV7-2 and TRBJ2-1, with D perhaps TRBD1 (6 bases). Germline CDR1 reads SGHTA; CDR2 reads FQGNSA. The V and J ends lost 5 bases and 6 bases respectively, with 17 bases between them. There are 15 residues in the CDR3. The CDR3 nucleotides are TGTGCCAGCAGCCCAACAGGGAGTCCTCCCAATGAGCAGTTCTTC. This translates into CASSPTGSPPNEQFF.

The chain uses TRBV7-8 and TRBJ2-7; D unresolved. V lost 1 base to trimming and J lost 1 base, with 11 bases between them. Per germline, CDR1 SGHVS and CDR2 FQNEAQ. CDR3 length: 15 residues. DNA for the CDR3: TGTGCCAGCAGCTTAGACGGACCCCTTTCCTACGAGCAGTACGTC. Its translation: CASSLDGPLSYEQYV.

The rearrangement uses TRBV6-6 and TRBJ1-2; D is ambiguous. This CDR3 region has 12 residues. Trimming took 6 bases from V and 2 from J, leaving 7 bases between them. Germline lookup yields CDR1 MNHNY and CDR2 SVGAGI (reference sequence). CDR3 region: CASRDTNYGYTF. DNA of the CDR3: TGTGCCAGCAGGGATACAAACTATGGCTACACCTTC.